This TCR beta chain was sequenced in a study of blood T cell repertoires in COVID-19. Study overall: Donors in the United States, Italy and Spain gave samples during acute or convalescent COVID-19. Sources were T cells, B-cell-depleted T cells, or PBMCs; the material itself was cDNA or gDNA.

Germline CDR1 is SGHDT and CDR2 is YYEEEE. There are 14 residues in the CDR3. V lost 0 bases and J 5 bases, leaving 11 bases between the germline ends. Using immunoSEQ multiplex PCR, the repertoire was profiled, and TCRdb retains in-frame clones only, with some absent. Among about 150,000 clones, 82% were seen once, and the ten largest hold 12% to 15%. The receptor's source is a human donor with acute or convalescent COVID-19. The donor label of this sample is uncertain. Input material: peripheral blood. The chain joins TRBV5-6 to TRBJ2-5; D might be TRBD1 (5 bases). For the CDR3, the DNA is TGTGCCAGCAGCTTGGGACAGCCGTGGGAGACCCAGTACTTC. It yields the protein CASSLGQPWETQYF.